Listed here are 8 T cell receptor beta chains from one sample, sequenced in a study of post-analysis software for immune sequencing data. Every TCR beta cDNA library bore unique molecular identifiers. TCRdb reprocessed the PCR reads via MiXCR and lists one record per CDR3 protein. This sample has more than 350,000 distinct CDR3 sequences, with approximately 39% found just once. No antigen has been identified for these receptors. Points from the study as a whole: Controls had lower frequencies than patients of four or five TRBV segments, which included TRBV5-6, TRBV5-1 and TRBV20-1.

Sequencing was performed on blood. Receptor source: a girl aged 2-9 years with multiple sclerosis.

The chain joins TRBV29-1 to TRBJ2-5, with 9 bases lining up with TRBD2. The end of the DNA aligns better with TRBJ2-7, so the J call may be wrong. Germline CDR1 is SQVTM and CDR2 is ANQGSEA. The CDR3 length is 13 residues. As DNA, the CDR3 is TGCAGCGTTGACGTAGCGGGAGCACTCGAGCAGTACTTC. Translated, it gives CSVDVAGALEQYF.

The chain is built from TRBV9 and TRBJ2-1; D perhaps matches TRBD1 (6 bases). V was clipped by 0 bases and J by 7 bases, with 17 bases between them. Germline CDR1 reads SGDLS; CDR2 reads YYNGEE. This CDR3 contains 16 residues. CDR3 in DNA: TGTGCCAGCAGCGTAGTTAGGGGGAATCTGTGGAATGAGCAGTTCTTC. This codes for CASSVVRGNLWNEQFF.

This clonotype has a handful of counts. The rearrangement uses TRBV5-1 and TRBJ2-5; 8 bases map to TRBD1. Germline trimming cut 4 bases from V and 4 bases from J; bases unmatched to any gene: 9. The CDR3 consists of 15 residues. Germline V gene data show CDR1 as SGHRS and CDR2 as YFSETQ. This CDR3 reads CASSDPGQVSETQYF. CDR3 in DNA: TGCGCCAGCAGCGATCCGGGACAGGTTTCAGAGACCCAGTACTTC.

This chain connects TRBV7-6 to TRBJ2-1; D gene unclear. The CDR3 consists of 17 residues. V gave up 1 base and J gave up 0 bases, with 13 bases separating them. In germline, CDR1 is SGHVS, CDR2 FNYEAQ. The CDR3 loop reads CASSLGPSGNSYNEQFF. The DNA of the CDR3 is TGTGCCAGCAGCTTAGGTCCTTCGGGTAACTCCTACAATGAGCAGTTCTTC. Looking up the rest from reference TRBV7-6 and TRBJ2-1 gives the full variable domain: GAGVSQSPRYKVTKRGQDVALRCDPISGHVSLYWYRQALGQGPEFLTYFNYEAQQDKSGLPNDRFSAERPEGSISTLTIQRTEQRDSAMYRCASSLGPSGNSYNEQFFGPGTRLTVL.

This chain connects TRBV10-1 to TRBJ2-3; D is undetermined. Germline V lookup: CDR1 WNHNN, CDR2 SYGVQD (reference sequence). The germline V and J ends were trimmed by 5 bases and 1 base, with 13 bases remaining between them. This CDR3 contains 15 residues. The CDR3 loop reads CASSSEAVGTDTQYF. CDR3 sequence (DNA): TGCGCCAGCAGTTCCGAAGCCGTCGGCACAGATACGCAGTATTTT.

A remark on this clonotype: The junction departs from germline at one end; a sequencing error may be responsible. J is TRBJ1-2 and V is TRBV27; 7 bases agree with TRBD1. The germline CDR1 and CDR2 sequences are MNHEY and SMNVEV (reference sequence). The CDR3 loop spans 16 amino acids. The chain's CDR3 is CAGSHAGAGGGYGYTF. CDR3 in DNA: TGTGCCGGCAGCCACGCCGGGGCAGGGGGTGGCTATGGCTACACCTTC.

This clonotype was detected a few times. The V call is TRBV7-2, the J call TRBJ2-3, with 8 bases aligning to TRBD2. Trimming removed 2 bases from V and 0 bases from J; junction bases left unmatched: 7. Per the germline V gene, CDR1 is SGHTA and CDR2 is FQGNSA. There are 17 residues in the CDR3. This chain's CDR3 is CASSLRGSGVSTDTQYF. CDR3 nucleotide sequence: TGTGCCAGCAGCTTACGCGGTAGCGGGGTTAGCACAGATACGCAGTATTTT.

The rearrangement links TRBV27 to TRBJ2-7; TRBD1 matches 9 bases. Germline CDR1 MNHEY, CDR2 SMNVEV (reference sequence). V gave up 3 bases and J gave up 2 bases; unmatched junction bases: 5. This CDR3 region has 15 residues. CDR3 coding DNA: TGTGCCAGCAGTTTTGGGACAGGGCGAACCTACGAGCAGTACTTC. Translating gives CASSFGTGRTYEQYF.